The rows below give T cell receptor beta chains drawn from one sample of a study of identical twins. TCRdb re-analysed the 5' RACE reads in MiXCR, keeping a single row per CDR3 protein. The sample lists about 730,000 distinct CDR3 sequences; less than 25% were seen once. This sample was shared with a second study, whose subject was T cells expressing NK-cell markers.

The specimen sequenced was PBMCs. These TCRs come from a woman between 18 and 29 years old in good health. Both conserved end residues are part of each CDR3. D genes are given only for firm matches. The size of a clone is reported for some rows only, either as once, few or many, or as a class for expanded clones.

CDR3 protein	CDR3 DNA	J gene	D gene	clone size	V gene
CASSLRDGKSTYTQYF	TGCGCCAGCAGCCTAAGGGACGGCAAGAGCACATATACGCAGTATTTT	TRBJ2-3	-	few	TRBV5-1
CASSLQEGLGEQYF	TGTGCCAGCAGCCTTCAAGAGGGGTTGGGAGAGCAGTACTTC	TRBJ2-7	-	-	TRBV9
CASSQDWLAGVGTGELFF	TGCGCCAGCAGCCAAGACTGGCTAGCGGGAGTCGGCACCGGGGAGCTGTTTTTT	TRBJ2-2	TRBD2	many	TRBV4-3
CASSQLRVGETQYF	TGTGCCAGCAGCCAATTACGCGTTGGGGAGACCCAGTACTTC	TRBJ2-5	-	-	TRBV14
CASSSRVGASDTQYF	TGTGCCAGCAGCTCCCGAGTGGGGGCCAGTGATACGCAGTATTTT	TRBJ2-3	-	-	TRBV7-9
CASTTRQLFALTSGANVLTF	TGTGCCAGCACTACCAGACAATTGTTTGCCTTGACCTCTGGGGCCAACGTCCTGACTTTC	TRBJ2-6	-	-	TRBV27
CASSAEEAGRAKNIQYF	TGTGCCAGCAGCGCCGAGGAGGCGGGACGGGCCAAAAACATTCAGTACTTC	TRBJ2-4	-	few	TRBV9
CSARGLGYEQFF	TGCAGTGCTAGAGGACTAGGTTATGAGCAGTTCTTC	TRBJ2-1	-	few	TRBV20-1
CASRSGEGTTEAFF	TGTGCCAGCAGGTCGGGTGAGGGGACCACTGAAGCTTTCTTT	TRBJ1-1	-	-	TRBV2
CSVRGPSFSGELFF	TGCAGCGTAAGGGGGCCTTCATTCTCCGGGGAGCTGTTTTTT	TRBJ2-2	TRBD1	-	TRBV29-1
CAISFSDSSNTEAFF	TGTGCCATCTCCTTTAGTGACAGTTCGAACACTGAAGCTTTCTTT	TRBJ1-1	-	-	TRBV10-3
CASSRIGGLAGGTDTQYF	TGTGCCAGCAGCCGCATCGGTGGACTAGCGGGAGGCACAGATACGCAGTATTTT	TRBJ2-3	TRBD2	-	TRBV7-7
CSATPGAVAYGYTF	TGCAGTGCTACCCCCGGAGCAGTCGCATACGGCTACACCTTC	TRBJ1-2	-	many	TRBV20-1
CASSYLDRRGTDTQYF	TGTGCCAGCAGTTACCTCGATCGGAGGGGCACAGATACGCAGTATTTT	TRBJ2-3	-	-	TRBV6-5
CASSPQREGLETYNEQFF	TGCGCCAGCTCCCCCCAGCGGGAGGGCCTAGAAACCTACAATGAGCAGTTCTTC	TRBJ2-1	TRBD2	few	TRBV5-1
CATSIGGTENIQYF	TGTGCCACGTCTATTGGCGGGACTGAAAACATTCAGTACTTC	TRBJ2-4	-	many	TRBV12-3/TRBV12-4
CASSLAGGRDRFEKLFF	TGTGCCAGCAGCTTAGCGGGCGGCAGGGACCGATTTGAAAAACTGTTTTTT	TRBJ1-4	-	few	TRBV7-8
CATYHPGTSGGAKRTDTQYF	TGTGCCACATATCACCCAGGGACTAGCGGGGGGGCGAAGCGCACAGATACGCAGTATTTT	TRBJ2-3	TRBD2	-	TRBV6-2/TRBV6-3
CATSEGRGGEDTGELFF	TGTGCCACCAGTGAAGGGCGTGGAGGCGAGGACACCGGGGAGCTGTTTTTT	TRBJ2-2	-	-	TRBV24-1
CASSATLDRNNEQFF	TGTGCCAGCAGCGCCACTTTGGACCGAAACAATGAGCAGTTCTTC	TRBJ2-1	-	-	TRBV9
CSVPRRDYGYTF	TGCAGTGTTCCCCGACGGGATTATGGCTACACCTTC	TRBJ1-2	-	few	TRBV20-1
CAWSVTASGSTDTQYF	TGTGCCTGGAGTGTAACGGCTAGCGGGAGCACAGATACGCAGTATTTT	TRBJ2-3	TRBD2	-	TRBV30
CSASPRAEQFF	TGCAGTGCTAGTCCGCGAGCTGAGCAGTTCTTC	TRBJ2-1	-	-	TRBV20-1
CASSLVDSNYGYTF	TGCGCCAGCAGCTTGGTTGACAGCAACTATGGCTACACCTTC	TRBJ1-2	-	-	TRBV5-1
CASSNSVGGEQFF	TGTGCCAGCAGTAACTCGGTAGGGGGGGAGCAGTTCTTC	TRBJ2-1	-	-	TRBV6-5
CSAELAGGPPDNEQFF	TGCAGTGCGGAACTAGCGGGAGGGCCCCCCGACAATGAGCAGTTCTTC	TRBJ2-1	TRBD2	-	TRBV20-1
CASKFLGQKVGNEQFF	TGTGCCAGCAAGTTTCTTGGACAGAAGGTAGGGAATGAGCAGTTCTTC	TRBJ2-1	-	few	TRBV9
CSARQDRGTQPQHF	TGCAGTGCTAGACAGGACAGGGGGACTCAGCCCCAGCATTTT	TRBJ1-5	TRBD1	-	TRBV20-1
CASSLVEGNNYGYTF	TGCGCCAGCAGCTTGGTCGAGGGGAACAACTATGGCTACACCTTC	TRBJ1-2	-	-	TRBV5-1
CASVLESSYEQYF	TGTGCTAGTGTCTTAGAGAGCTCCTACGAGCAGTACTTC	TRBJ2-7	-	few	TRBV12-5
CASSEGTSYEQYF	TGTGCCAGCAGTGAAGGGACTAGTTACGAGCAGTACTTC	TRBJ2-7	TRBD2	-	TRBV2
CASSYGTGAEAFF	TGTGCCAGCAGTTACGGGACAGGGGCCGAAGCTTTCTTT	TRBJ1-1	TRBD1	few	TRBV6-6
CASSFSRGMNTEAFF	TGTGCCAGCAGTTTTTCCAGGGGCATGAACACTGAAGCTTTCTTT	TRBJ1-1	-	many	TRBV27
CASSVGMAVEQYF	TGTGCCAGCAGCGTAGGAATGGCGGTCGAGCAGTACTTC	TRBJ2-7	-	once	TRBV9
CASSGRGYTDTQYF	TGTGCCAGCAGCGGAAGGGGGTACACAGATACGCAGTATTTT	TRBJ2-3	-	-	TRBV5-5
CSARDLHTLNTEAFF	TGCAGTGCTAGAGATCTGCACACCTTGAACACTGAAGCTTTCTTT	TRBJ1-1	-	-	TRBV20-1
CASREGTVETQYF	TGCGCCAGCAGAGAGGGGACGGTGGAGACCCAGTACTTC	TRBJ2-5	-	few	TRBV5-1
CASRTRVIGEQFF	TGTGCCAGCAGAACGCGCGTCATCGGTGAGCAGTTCTTC	TRBJ2-1	-	-	TRBV12-3/TRBV12-4
CATGGSAGANVLTF	TGTGCCACGGGGGGGTCGGCTGGGGCCAACGTCCTGACTTTC	TRBJ2-6	TRBD2	few	TRBV10-3
CASTSGDYSYEQYF	TGTGCCAGCACCTCGGGGGACTACTCCTACGAGCAGTACTTC	TRBJ2-7	TRBD2	-	TRBV6-1
CASSQVSGGTDTQYF	TGCGCCAGCAGCCAAGTTAGCGGGGGGACAGATACGCAGTATTTT	TRBJ2-3	TRBD2	-	TRBV4-1
CSVGGQTNTEAFF	TGCAGCGTTGGGGGACAGACAAACACTGAAGCTTTCTTT	TRBJ1-1	TRBD1	-	TRBV29-1
CASSLMDNFYEQYF	TGCGCCAGCAGCTTGATGGACAACTTCTACGAGCAGTACTTC	TRBJ2-7	-	-	TRBV5-1
CASSRDRLQETQYF	TGTGCCAGCAGCCGGGACCGCCTCCAAGAGACCCAGTACTTC	TRBJ2-5	-	-	TRBV6-1
CSGILGTAQETQYF	TGCAGTGGCATCCTCGGGACAGCACAAGAGACCCAGTACTTC	TRBJ2-5	TRBD1	few	TRBV20-1
CASSTTDSRARQYF	TGTGCCAGCTCAACTACGGACTCGCGGGCGCGGCAGTACTTC	TRBJ2-7	-	many	TRBV18
CASSPLDGTDTQYF	TGTGCCAGCAGCCCCCTTGACGGGACAGATACGCAGTATTTT	TRBJ2-3	-	many	TRBV7-3
CASSPGQVRRSTDTQYF	TGTGCCAGCAGTCCGGGACAGGTCCGGAGGAGCACAGATACGCAGTATTTT	TRBJ2-3	TRBD1	-	TRBV12-3/TRBV12-4
CASSVNGEQYF	TGCGCCAGCAGTGTGAATGGAGAGCAGTACTTC	TRBJ2-7	-	few	TRBV10-2
CASSLSPGGEYEQYF	TGCGCCAGCAGCTTGAGCCCAGGGGGTGAGTACGAGCAGTACTTC	TRBJ2-7	TRBD1	many	TRBV5-1